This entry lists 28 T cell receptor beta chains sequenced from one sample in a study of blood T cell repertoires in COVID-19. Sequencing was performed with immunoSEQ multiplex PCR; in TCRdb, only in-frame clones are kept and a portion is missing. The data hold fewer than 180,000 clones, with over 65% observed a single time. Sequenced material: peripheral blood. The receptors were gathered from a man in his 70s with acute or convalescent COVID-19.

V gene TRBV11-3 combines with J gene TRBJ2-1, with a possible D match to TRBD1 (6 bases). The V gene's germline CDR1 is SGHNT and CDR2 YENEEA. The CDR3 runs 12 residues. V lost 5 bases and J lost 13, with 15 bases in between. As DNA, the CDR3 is TGTGCCAGCAGCCCAGGGCAGGGGCCCCAGTTCTTC. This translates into CASSPGQGPQFF.

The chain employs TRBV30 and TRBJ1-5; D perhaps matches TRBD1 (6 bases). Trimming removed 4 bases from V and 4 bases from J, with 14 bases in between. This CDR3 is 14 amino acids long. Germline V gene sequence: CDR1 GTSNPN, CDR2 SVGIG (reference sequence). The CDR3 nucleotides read TGTGCCTGGAATCAGGGGCAAATTAATCAGCCCCAGCATTTT. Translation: CAWNQGQINQPQHF.

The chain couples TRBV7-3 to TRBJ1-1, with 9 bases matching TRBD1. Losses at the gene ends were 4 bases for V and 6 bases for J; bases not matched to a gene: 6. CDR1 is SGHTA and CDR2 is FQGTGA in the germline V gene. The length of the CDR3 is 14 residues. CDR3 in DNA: TGTGCCAGCAGCTCAGGACAGGGGCCCTCTGAAGCTTTCTTT. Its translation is CASSSGQGPSEAFF.

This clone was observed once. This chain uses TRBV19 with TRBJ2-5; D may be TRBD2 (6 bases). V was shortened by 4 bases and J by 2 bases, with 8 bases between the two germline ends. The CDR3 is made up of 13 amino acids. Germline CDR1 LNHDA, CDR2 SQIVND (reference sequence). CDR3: CASSTGTQETQYF. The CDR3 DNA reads TGTGCCAGTAGTACCGGGACTCAAGAGACCCAGTACTTC.

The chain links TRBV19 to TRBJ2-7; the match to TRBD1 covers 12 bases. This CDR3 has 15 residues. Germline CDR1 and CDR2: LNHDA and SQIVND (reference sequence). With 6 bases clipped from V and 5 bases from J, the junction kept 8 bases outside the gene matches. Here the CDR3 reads CASRESGQGADEQYF. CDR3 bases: TGTGCCAGTAGGGAGTCGGGACAGGGGGCTGACGAGCAGTACTTC.

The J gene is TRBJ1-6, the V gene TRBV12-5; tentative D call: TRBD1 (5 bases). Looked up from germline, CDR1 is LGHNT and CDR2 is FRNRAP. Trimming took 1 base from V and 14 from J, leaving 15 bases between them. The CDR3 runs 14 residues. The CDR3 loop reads CASGLDTHGRALHF. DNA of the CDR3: TGTGCTAGTGGTTTGGACACCCATGGCAGGGCCCTCCACTTT. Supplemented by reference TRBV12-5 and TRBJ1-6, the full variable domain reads DARVTQTPRHKVTEMGQEVTMRCQPILGHNTVFWYRQTMMQGLELLAYFRNRAPLDDSGMPKDRFSAEMPDATLATLKIQPSEPRDSAVYFCASGLDTHGRALHFGNGTRLTVT.

Written as DNA, the CDR3 is TGTGCCAGCACCTATCGCAGGGGGAGCACAGATACGCAGTATTTT. This gives the protein CASTYRRGSTDTQYF. This chain links TRBV5-4 with TRBJ2-3; TRBD1 aligns across 7 bases. CDR3 length equals 15 residues. Trimming took 6 bases from V and 0 from J; bases not matched to a gene: 7. Germline V lookup: CDR1 SGHNT, CDR2 YYREEE (reference sequence).

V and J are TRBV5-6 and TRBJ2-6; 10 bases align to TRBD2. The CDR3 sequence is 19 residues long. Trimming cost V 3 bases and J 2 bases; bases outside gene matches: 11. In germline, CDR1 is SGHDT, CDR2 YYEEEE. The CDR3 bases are TGTGCCAGCAGCTCCTGGCTCAGCGGGGGGGGCACTGGGGCCAACGTCCTGACTTTC. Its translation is CASSSWLSGGGTGANVLTF.

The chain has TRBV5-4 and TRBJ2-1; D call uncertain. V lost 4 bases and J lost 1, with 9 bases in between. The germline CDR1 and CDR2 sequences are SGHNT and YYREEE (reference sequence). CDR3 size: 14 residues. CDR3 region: CASSHFRSYNEQFF. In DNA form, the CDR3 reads TGTGCCAGCAGCCACTTTAGATCCTACAATGAGCAGTTCTTC.

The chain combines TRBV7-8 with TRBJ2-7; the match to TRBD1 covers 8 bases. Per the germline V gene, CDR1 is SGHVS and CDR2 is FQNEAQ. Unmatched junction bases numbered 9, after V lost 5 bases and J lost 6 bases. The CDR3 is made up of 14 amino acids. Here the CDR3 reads CASSRETGAAEQYF. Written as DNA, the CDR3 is TGTGCCAGCAGCCGCGAGACAGGGGCGGCCGAGCAGTACTTC.

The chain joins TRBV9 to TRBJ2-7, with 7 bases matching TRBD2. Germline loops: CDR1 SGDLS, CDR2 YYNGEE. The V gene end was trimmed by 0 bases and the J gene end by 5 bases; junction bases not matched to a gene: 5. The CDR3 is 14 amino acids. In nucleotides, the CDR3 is TGTGCCAGCAGCGTAGGAAGGGAGGGAGACGAGCAGTACTTC. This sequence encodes CASSVGREGDEQYF.

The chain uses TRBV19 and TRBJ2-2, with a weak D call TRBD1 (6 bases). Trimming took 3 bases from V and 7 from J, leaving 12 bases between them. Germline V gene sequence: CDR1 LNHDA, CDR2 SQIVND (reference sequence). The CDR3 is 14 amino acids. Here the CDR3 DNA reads TGTGCCAGTAGTATCCTGGGGGCGGGCGGGGAGCTGTTTTTT. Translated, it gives CASSILGAGGELFF. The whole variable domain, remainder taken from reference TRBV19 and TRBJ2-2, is DGGITQSPKYLFRKEGQNVTLSCEQNLNHDAMYWYRQDPGQGLRLIYYSQIVNDFQKGDIAEGYSVSREKKESFPLTVTSAQKNPTAFYLCASSILGAGGELFFGEGSRLTVL.

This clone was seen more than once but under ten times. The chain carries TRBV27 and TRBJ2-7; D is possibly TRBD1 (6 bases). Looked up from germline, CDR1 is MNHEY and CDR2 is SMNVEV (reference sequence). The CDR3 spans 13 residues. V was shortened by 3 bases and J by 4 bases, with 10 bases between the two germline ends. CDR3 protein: CASSFGGEYEQYF. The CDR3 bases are TGTGCCAGCAGTTTTGGGGGCGAATACGAGCAGTACTTC.

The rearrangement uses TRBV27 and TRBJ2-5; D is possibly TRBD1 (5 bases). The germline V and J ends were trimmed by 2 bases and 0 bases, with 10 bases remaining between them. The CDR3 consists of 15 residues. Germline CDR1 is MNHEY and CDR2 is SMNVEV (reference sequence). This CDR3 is CASSLQGSYQETQYF. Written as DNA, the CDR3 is TGTGCCAGCAGTTTACAGGGCTCGTACCAAGAGACCCAGTACTTC.

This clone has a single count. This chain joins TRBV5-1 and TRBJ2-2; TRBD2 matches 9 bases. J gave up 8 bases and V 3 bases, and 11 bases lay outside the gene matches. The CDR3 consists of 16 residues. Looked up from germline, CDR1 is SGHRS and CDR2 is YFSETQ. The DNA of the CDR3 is TGCGCCAGCAGCTGGCCTGGGACTAGCAGATCGGGGGAGCTGTTTTTT. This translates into CASSWPGTSRSGELFF.

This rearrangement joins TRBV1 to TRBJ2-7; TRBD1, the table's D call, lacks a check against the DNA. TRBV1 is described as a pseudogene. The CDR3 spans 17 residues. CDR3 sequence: CTSSQDLNSRLRFEQYF. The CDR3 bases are TGCACCAGCAGCCAAGATCTGAACAGCCGCCTCCGTTTCGAGCAGTACTTC.

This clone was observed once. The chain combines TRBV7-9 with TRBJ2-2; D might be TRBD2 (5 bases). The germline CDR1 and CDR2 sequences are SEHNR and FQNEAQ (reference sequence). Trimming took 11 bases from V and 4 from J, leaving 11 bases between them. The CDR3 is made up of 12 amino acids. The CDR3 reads CAVGGGTGELFF. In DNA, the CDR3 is TGTGCCGTTGGCGGAGGCACCGGGGAGCTGTTTTTT. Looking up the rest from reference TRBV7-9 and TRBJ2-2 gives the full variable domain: DTGVSQNPRHKITKRGQNVTFRCDPISEHNRLYWYRQTLGQGPEFLTYFQNEAQLEKSRLLSDRFSAERPKGSFSTLEIQRTEQGDSAMYLCAVGGGTGELFFGEGSRLTVL.

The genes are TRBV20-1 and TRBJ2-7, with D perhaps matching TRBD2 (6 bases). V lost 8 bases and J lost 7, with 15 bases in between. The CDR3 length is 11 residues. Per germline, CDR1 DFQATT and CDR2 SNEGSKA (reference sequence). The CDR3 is CSRLGLGEQYF. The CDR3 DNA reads TGCAGTAGACTAGGACTGGGAGAGCAGTACTTC.

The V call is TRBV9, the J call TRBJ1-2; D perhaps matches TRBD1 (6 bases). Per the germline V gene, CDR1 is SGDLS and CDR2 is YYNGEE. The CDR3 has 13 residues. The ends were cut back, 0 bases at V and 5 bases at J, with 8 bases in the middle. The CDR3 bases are TGTGCCAGCAGCGTAGGGGACAATTATGGCTACACCTTC. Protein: CASSVGDNYGYTF.

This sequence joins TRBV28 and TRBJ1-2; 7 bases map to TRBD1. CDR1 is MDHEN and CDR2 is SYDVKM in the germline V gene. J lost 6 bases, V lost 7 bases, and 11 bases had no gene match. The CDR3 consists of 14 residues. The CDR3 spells CASKPPSQGDGYTF. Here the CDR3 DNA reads TGTGCCAGCAAACCCCCCTCCCAGGGGGATGGCTACACCTTC.

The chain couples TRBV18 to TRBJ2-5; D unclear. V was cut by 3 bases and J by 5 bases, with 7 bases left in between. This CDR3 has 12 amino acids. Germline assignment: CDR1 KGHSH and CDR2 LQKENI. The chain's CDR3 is CASSPTGETQYF. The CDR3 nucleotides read TGTGCCAGCTCACCCACCGGGGAGACCCAGTACTTC. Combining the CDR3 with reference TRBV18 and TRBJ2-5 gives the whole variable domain NAGVMQNPRHLVRRRGQEARLRCSPMKGHSHVYWYRQLPEEGLKFMVYLQKENIIDESGMPKERFSAEFPKEGPSILRIQQVVRGDSAAYFCASSPTGETQYFGPGTRLLVL.

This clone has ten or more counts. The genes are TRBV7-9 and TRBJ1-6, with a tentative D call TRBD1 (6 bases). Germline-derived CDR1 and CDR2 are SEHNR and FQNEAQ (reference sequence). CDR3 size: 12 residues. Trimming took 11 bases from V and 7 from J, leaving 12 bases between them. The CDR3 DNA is TGTGCCGGGTCAGGGGACAATTCACCCCTCCACTTT. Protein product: CAGSGDNSPLHF.

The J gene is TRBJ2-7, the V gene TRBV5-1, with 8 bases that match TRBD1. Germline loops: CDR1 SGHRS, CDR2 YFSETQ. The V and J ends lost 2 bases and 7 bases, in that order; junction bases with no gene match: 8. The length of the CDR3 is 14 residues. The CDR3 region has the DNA TGCGCCAGCAGCTTCAGTCAGGGGGCAGGGGAGCAGTACTTC. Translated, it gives CASSFSQGAGEQYF.

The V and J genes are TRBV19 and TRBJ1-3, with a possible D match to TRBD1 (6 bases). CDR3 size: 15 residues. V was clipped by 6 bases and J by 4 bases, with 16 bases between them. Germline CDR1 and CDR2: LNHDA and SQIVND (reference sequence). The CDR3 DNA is TGTGCCAGTAGCTTGATTGGGGGCCTCGGAAACACCATATATTTT. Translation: CASSLIGGLGNTIYF.

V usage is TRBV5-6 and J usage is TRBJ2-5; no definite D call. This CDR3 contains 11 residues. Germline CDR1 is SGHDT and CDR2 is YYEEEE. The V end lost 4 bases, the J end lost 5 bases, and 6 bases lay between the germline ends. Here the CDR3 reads CASSRLETQYF. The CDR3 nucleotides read TGTGCCAGCAGCCGTTTGGAGACCCAGTACTTC.

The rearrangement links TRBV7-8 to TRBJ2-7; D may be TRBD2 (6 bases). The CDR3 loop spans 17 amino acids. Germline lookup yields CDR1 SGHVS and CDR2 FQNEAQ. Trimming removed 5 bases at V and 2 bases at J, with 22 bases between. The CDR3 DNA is TGTGCCAGCAGCCATGGGGGGACCGGGACGGTCCCCTACGAGCAGTACTTC. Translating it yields CASSHGGTGTVPYEQYF.

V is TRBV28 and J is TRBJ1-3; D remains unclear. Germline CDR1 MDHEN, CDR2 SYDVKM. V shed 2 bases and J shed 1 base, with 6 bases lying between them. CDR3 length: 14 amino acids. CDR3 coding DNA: TGTGCCAGCAGTTTAGGGCTATCTGGAAACACCATATATTTT. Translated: CASSLGLSGNTIYF.

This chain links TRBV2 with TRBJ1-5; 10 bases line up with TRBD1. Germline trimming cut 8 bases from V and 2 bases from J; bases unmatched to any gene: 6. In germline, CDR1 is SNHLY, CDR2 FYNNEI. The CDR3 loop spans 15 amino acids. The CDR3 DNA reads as TGTGCCAGCGAGAGGGACAGGGGTGGCAATCAGCCCCAGCATTTT. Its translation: CASERDRGGNQPQHF.